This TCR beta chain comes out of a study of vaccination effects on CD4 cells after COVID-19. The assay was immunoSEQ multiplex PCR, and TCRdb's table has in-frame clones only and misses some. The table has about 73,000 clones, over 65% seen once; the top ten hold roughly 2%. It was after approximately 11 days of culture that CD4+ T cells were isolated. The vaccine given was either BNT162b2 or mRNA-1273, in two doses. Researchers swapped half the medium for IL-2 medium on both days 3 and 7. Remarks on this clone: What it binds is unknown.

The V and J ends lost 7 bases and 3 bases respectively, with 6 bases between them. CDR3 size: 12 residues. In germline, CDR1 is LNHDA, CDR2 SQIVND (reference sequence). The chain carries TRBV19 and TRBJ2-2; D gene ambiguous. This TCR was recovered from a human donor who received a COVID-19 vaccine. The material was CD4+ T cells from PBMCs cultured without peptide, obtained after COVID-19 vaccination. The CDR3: CASTIYTGELFF. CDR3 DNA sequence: TGTGCCAGTACAATTTACACCGGGGAGCTGTTTTTT.